This is a list of T cell receptor beta chains from one sample in a study of T cell responses to AZD1222 COVID-19 vaccine. Clones were sequenced by immunoSEQ multiplex PCR, and TCRdb holds only the in-frame ones, with some missing. The sample carries about 150,000 clones, roughly nine tenths recorded once. The sample here was peripheral blood, taken on day 0 of MenACWY control vaccination. The receptor source for this set is an adult in good health. Both conserved end residues are part of each CDR3. The D gene is left open where the match is weak. The listing skips clone size in some rows; elsewhere it reads once, few, many or a size class.

clone_size | j_call | v_call | d_call | cdr3_nt | cdr3_aa
. | TRBJ1-5 | TRBV28 | TRBD1 | TGTGCCAGCAGTTTTCTGACCACAGGGGGATATAGCAATCAGCCCCAGCATTTT | CASSFLTTGGYSNQPQHF
. | TRBJ1-6 | TRBV27 | . | TGTGCCAGCAGTCGTACACGGGACATAGTAAATTCACCCCTCCACTTT | CASSRTRDIVNSPLHF
. | TRBJ1-2 | TRBV7-9 | TRBD1 | TGTGCCAGCAGCTTCTGGGGAGATGCAGGGGGCGACTATGGCTACACCTTC | CASSFWGDAGGDYGYTF
. | TRBJ1-2 | TRBV7-8 | . | TGTGCCAGCAGCCAAGGGACGGGGGATGGCTACACCTTC | CASSQGTGDGYTF
. | TRBJ1-1 | TRBV2 | . | TGTGCCAGCAGTGAAACCCCCAGGGAGGGCACTGAAGCTTTCTTT | CASSETPREGTEAFF
. | TRBJ2-1 | TRBV15 | TRBD2 | TGTGCCACCAGCGGACTAGCGGGGGGTAGTAATGAGCAGTTCTTC | CATSGLAGGSNEQFF
. | TRBJ2-2 | TRBV5-5 | . | TGTGCCAGCAGCTTGTCGGGGGCCACCGGGGAGCTGTTTTTT | CASSLSGATGELFF
. | TRBJ2-6 | TRBV24-1 | TRBD1 | TGTGCCACCAGTCGACAGGGGGGTTCCTCTGGGGCCAACGTCCTGACTTTC | CATSRQGGSSGANVLTF
once | TRBJ2-5 | TRBV4-2 | . | TGTGCCAGCAGCCAAGATGGCGGCAGGGGAAAAGAGACCCAGTACTTC | CASSQDGGRGKETQYF
. | TRBJ2-2 | TRBV29-1 | . | TGCAGCGTTGACGGGGGTATCAGGACCGGGGAGCTGTTTTTT | CSVDGGIRTGELFF
. | TRBJ1-2 | TRBV28 | TRBD1 | TGTGCCAGCAGTTTTCCACAGGGGGCTGGGTCGGCTGGGGGCTACACCTTC | CASSFPQGAGSAGGYTF
once | TRBJ2-7 | TRBV9 | . | TGTGCCAGCAGCGCAAACACAGGGCTCAACTCCTACGAGCAGTACTTC | CASSANTGLNSYEQYF
. | TRBJ2-5 | TRBV4-3 | TRBD2 | TGCGCCAGCAGCCAAGGAAGGTTAGCGGGAGGGATAGAGACCCAGTACTTC | CASSQGRLAGGIETQYF
. | TRBJ1-5 | TRBV2 | TRBD1 | TGTGCCAGCAGCAACGAAGGGACAGGAAATCAGCCCCAGCATTTT | CASSNEGTGNQPQHF
. | TRBJ2-1 | TRBV9 | TRBD2 | TGTGCCAGCAGCGTAGCTGGTAGCGGGAGCATAAATGAGCAGTTCTTC | CASSVAGSGSINEQFF
. | TRBJ1-1 | TRBV7-2 | . | TGTGCCAGCAGCTTAGTGTGGCAGAAGGCTTTCTTT | CASSLVWQKAFF
. | TRBJ2-2 | TRBV5-1 | . | TGCGCCAGCAGCTTGGTTGCCTCCGCGAACACCGGGGAGCTGTTTTTT | CASSLVASANTGELFF
. | TRBJ1-5 | TRBV5-6 | TRBD1 | TGTGCCAGCAGCACGAACTCGGGACAGGGGACTATCACTCAGCCCCAGCATTTT | CASSTNSGQGTITQPQHF
. | TRBJ1-1 | TRBV15 | . | TGTGCCACCAGCAGAGGTGAGTTAGGCACTGAAGCTTTCTTT | CATSRGELGTEAFF
few | TRBJ2-7 | TRBV5-1 | . | TGCGCCAGCAGCGGGAGGGGACAACTCTACGAGCAGTACTTC | CASSGRGQLYEQYF
. | TRBJ2-3 | TRBV6-6 | . | TGTGCCAGCACGGGGGGCTTTGTCACAGATACGCAGTATTTT | CASTGGFVTDTQYF
. | TRBJ1-5 | TRBV13 | . | TGTGCCAGCAGCTTAGGCCTAGGGAATAGCAATCAGCCCCAGCATTTT | CASSLGLGNSNQPQHF
. | TRBJ2-2 | TRBV6-2/TRBV6-3 | . | TGTGCCAGCACCCCGACAAACACCGGGGAGCTGTTTTTT | CASTPTNTGELFF
. | TRBJ2-1 | TRBV28 | . | TGTGCCAGCAGTTTATTCCGGGCCTTACAGTTCTTC | CASSLFRALQFF